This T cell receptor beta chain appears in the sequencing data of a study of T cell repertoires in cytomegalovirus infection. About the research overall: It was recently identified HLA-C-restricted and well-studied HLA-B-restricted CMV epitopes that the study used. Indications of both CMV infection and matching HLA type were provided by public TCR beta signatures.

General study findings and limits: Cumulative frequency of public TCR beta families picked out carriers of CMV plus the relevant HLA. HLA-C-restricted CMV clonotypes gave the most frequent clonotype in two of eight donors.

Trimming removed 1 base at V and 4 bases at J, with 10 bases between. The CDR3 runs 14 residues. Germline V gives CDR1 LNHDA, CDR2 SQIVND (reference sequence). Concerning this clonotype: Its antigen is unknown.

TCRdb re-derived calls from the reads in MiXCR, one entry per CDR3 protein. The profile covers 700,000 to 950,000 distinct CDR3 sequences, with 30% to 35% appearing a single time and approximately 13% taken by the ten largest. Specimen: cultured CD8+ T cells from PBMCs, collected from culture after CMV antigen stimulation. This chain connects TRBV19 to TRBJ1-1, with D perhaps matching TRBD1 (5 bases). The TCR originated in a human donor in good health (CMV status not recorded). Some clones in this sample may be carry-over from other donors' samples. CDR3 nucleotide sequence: TGTGCCAGTAGTATAGGGGCAGGGAGCACTGAAGCTTTCTTT. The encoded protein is CASSIGAGSTEAFF.